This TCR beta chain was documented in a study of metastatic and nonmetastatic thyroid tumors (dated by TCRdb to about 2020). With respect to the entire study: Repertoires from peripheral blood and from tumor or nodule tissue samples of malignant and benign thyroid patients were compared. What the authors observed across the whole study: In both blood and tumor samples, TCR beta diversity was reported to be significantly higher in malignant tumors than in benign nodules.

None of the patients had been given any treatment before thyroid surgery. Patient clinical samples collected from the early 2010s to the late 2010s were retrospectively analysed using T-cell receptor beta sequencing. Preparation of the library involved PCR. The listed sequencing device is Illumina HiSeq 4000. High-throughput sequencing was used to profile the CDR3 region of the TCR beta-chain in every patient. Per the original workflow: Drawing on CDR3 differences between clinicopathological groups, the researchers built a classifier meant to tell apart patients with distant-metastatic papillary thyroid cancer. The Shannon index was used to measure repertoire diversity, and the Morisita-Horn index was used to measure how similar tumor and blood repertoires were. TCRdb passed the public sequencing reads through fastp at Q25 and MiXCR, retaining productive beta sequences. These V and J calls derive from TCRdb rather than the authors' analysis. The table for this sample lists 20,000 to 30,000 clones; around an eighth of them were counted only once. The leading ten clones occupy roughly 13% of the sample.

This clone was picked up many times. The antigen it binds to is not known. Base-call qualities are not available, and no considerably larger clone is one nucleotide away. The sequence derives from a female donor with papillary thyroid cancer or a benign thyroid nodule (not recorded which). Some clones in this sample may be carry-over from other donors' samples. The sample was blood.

The CDR3 has the sequence CASSLAPGTGRLSEQFF. The DNA sequence follows: TGCGCCAGCAGCCTCGCCCCCGGGACAGGGCGGTTAAGTGAGCAGTTCTTC. The chain employs TRBV4-1 and TRBJ2-1; 9 nucleotides in the junction match TRBD1. CDR1 and CDR2 (MGHRA, YSYEKL) derive from the germline V gene. The CDR3 contains 17 residues, cysteine and phenylalanine counted. Only CDR3 DNA is held: 51 bases, read in frame from base 1. V is cut back by 4 bases and J by 9 bases, with 16 bases in the junction unmatched.